Given below is one T cell receptor (beta chain) in context. Its specificity is not known. Losses at the gene ends were 5 bases for V and 8 bases for J; bases not matched to a gene: 6. Per germline, CDR1 WSHSY and CDR2 SAAADI. This CDR3 comprises 13 residues. Sequencing used immunoSEQ multiplex PCR; TCRdb keeps in-frame clones, though not all of them. The sample lists about 71,000 clones; 94% were seen once. These data are taken from a study of cytomegalovirus exposure and HLA in healthy donors. Study in general: The roughly 110 validation repertoires were reported in a later analysis to have been generated on the same platform as the roughly 720 first-cohort repertoires. General study results and limits: The study labeled 150 or so TCR beta chains cytomegalovirus-associated.

The V call is TRBV10-2, the J call TRBJ2-4; 7 positions agree with TRBD2. The source material was PBMCs. The source of this sequence is a woman aged 18-29 years in good health and CMV-seronegative. CDR3 coding DNA: TGCGCCAGCAGTACTAGCGAAAAGGACATTCAGTACTTC. This gives the protein CASSTSEKDIQYF.